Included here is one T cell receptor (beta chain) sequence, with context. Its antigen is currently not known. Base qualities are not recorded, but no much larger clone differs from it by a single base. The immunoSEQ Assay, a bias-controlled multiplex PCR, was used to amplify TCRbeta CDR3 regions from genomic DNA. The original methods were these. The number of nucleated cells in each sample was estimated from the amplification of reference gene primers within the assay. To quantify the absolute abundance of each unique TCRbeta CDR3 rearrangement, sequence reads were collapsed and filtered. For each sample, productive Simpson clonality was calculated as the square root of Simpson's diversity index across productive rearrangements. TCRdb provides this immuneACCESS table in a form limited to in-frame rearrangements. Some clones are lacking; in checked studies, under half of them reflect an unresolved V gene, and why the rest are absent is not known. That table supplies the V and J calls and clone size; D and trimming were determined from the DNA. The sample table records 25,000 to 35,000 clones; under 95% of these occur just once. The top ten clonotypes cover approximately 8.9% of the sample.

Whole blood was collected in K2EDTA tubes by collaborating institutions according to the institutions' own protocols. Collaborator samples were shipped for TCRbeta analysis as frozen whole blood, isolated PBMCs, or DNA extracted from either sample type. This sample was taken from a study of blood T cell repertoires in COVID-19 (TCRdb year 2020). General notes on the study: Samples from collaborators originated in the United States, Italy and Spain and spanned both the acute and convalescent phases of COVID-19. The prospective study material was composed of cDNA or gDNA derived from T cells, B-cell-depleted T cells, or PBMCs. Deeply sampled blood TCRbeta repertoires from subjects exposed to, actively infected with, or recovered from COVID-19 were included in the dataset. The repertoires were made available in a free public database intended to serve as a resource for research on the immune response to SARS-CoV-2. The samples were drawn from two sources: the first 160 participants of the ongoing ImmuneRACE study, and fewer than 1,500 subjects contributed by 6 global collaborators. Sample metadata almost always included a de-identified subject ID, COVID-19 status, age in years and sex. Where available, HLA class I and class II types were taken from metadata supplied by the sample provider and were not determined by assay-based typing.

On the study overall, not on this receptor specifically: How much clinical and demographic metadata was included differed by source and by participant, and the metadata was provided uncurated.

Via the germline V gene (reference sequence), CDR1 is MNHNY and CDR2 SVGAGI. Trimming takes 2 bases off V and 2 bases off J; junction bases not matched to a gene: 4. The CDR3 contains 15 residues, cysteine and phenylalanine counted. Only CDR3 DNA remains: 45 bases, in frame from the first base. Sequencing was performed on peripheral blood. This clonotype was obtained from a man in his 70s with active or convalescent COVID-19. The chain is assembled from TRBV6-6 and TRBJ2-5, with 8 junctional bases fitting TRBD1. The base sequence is TGTGCCAGCAGTTACGAAGGACAGGGTCAAGAGACCCAGTACTTC. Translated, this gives CASSYEGQGQETQYF.